Below are 20 T cell receptor beta chains sequenced from a single sample in a study of T-cell reconstitution after alpha-beta-depleted transplantation in children. Library preparation (for TCRbeta) was performed with unique molecular identifiers. TCRdb re-analysed the PCR reads in MiXCR, keeping a single row per CDR3 protein. Among about 830,000 distinct CDR3 sequences, roughly 15% were seen once, and the ten largest hold under 6%. The input for sequencing was PBMCs, mostly from graft donor cells, taken 360 days after TCRalphabeta/CD19-depleted stem cell transplant. The receptors derive from a male patient between 5 and 17 years old who had a stem cell transplant for acute lymphoblastic leukemia, so the T cells may come from the graft donor.

This clonotype was seen ten or more times. CDR3: CASSKATGGEDQETQYF. CDR3 DNA sequence: TGTGCCAGCAGCAAAGCGACGGGAGGCGAAGACCAAGAGACCCAGTACTTC. This chain joins TRBV21-1 and TRBJ2-5; the DNA was not compared with TRBD2, the D call given in the table. TRBV21-1 is deemed a pseudogene. The length of the CDR3 is 17 residues.

Ten or more counts support this clonotype. The rearrangement links TRBV7-2 to TRBJ2-3, with a tentative D call TRBD2 (5 bases). CDR1 SGHTA and CDR2 FQGNSA come from the germline V gene. The germline V and J ends were trimmed by 1 base and 2 bases, with 10 bases remaining between them. The CDR3 has 15 amino acids. CDR3 nucleotides: TGTGCCAGCAGCTTAGGGACTGTATCCACAGATACGCAGTATTTT. It yields the protein CASSLGTVSTDTQYF.

This chain connects TRBV3-1 to TRBJ2-7; TRBD2 agrees at 8 bases. The V segment lost 4 bases and the J segment 7 bases; nucleotides outside the gene matches: 15. In germline, CDR1 is LGHDT, CDR2 YNNKEL (reference sequence). This CDR3 spans 16 amino acids. The DNA for the CDR3 is TGTGCCAGCAGCCGGTTCCCTGAAGCGGGAGCCTTTGAGCAGTACTTC. The encoded protein is CASSRFPEAGAFEQYF.

This clonotype was seen only a few times. The CDR3 here is CASSHSTGDSYEQYF. The CDR3 nucleotides read TGCGCCAGCAGCCACTCGACAGGGGACTCCTACGAGCAGTACTTC. The chain joins TRBV4-1 to TRBJ2-7; 8 positions agree with TRBD1. This CDR3 contains 15 residues. Germline CDR1 reads MGHRA; CDR2 reads YSYEKL. Losses at the gene ends were 3 bases for V and 0 bases for J; bases not matched to a gene: 4.

The CDR3 nucleotides read TGTGCCAGCAGCCCATGGACTAGCGGGGGGCTTGCGACCCAGTACTTC. Amino acids: CASSPWTSGGLATQYF. This rearrangement joins TRBV28 to TRBJ2-5, with 14 bases aligning to TRBD2. This CDR3 is built from 16 residues. V lost 6 bases to trimming and J lost 7 bases; unmatched junction nucleotides: 10. The V gene's germline CDR1 is MDHEN and CDR2 SYDVKM.

This clonotype has a handful of counts. V usage is TRBV4-1 and J usage is TRBJ2-7, with unresolved D. V lost 3 bases, J lost 6 bases, and 15 bases lay in between. CDR3 length: 14 amino acids. Germline-derived CDR1 and CDR2 are MGHRA and YSYEKL. The CDR3 protein is CASSHAPFLGEQYF. The CDR3 nucleotides read TGCGCCAGCAGCCATGCCCCTTTTTTAGGCGAGCAGTACTTC.

This clonotype was seen repeatedly, ten times or more. This chain links TRBV20-1 with TRBJ1-1; D not resolved. V was trimmed by 0 bases and J by 1 base, leaving 9 bases between them. The CDR3 is made up of 14 amino acids. Germline assignment: CDR1 DFQATT and CDR2 SNEGSKA (reference sequence). The DNA for the CDR3 is TGCAGTGCTAGAGAAACGACACGGAACACTGAAGCTTTCTTT. Amino acid sequence: CSARETTRNTEAFF.

This clonotype was seen at least ten times. The rearrangement uses TRBV20-1 and TRBJ1-1, with a weak D call TRBD1 (6 bases). Germline loops: CDR1 DFQATT, CDR2 SNEGSKA (reference sequence). CDR3 size: 12 residues. Trimming cost V 5 bases and J 6 bases, with 13 bases left between them. The CDR3 sequence: CSAGQGIAEAFF. CDR3 in DNA: TGCAGTGCTGGCCAGGGGATCGCTGAAGCTTTCTTT.

This clonotype has at least ten counts. The V gene is TRBV7-2, the J gene TRBJ2-1; 8 positions agree with TRBD2. The V gene's germline CDR1 is SGHTA and CDR2 FQGNSA. V was pared by 4 bases and J by 6 bases, with 8 bases of the junction left unmatched. The CDR3 consists of 15 residues. The CDR3 DNA reads TGTGCCAGCAGCTCGGGACTAGTTCGGGGCAATGAGCAGTTCTTC. As protein: CASSSGLVRGNEQFF.

The chain recombines TRBV20-1 with TRBJ2-5; tentative D call: TRBD1 (5 bases). The CDR3 extends over 17 amino acids. Per the germline V gene, CDR1 is DFQATT and CDR2 is SNEGSKA (reference sequence). Trimming cost V 3 bases and J 3 bases, with 23 bases left between them. In DNA form, the CDR3 reads TGCAGTGCTAGTCGGCCTGGCTGGGGCCCTCGGGAAGAGACCCAGTACTTC. The encoded protein is CSASRPGWGPREETQYF.

This clonotype occurred a few times. V is TRBV4-1 and J is TRBJ2-1; TRBD2 might be the D (5 bases). The CDR3 has 16 residues. With 2 bases removed from V and 7 bases from J, the gap between germline ends came to 18 bases. Germline CDR1 and CDR2: MGHRA and YSYEKL. The CDR3 DNA reads TGCGCCAGCAGCCAATTAGCAGGACTTAACCTGAATGAGCAGTTCTTC. It specifies CASSQLAGLNLNEQFF.

This clonotype was seen many times. The chain has TRBV5-1 and TRBJ2-5; TRBD2 agrees at 9 bases. The germline V gene has CDR1 SGHRS and CDR2 YFSETQ. The CDR3 spans 14 residues. The junction had 3 bases not matched to a gene; V was cut back by 2 bases and J by 4 bases. The CDR3 reads CASSFGGGAETQYF. The CDR3 DNA reads TGCGCCAGCAGCTTTGGCGGGGGGGCAGAGACCCAGTACTTC. The full variable domain, its missing parts supplied by reference TRBV5-1 and TRBJ2-5, is KAGVTQTPRYLIKTRGQQVTLSCSPISGHRSVSWYQQTPGQGLQFLFEYFSETQRNKGNFPGRFSGRQFSNSRSEMNVSTLELGDSALYLCASSFGGGAETQYFGPGTRLLVL.

The chain carries TRBV4-1 and TRBJ2-2; 8 bases are shared with TRBD2. Germline loops: CDR1 MGHRA, CDR2 YSYEKL. V was clipped by 1 base and J by 5 bases; unmatched bases: 3. The CDR3 has 15 amino acids. CDR3 nucleotides: TGCGCCAGCAGCCAAGTAGGACTAGCAACCGGGGAGCTGTTTTTT. It codes for CASSQVGLATGELFF.

The J gene is TRBJ2-4, the V gene TRBV29-1; D may correspond to TRBD1 or TRBD2 (5 bases each). Per germline, CDR1 SQVTM and CDR2 ANQGSEA. V was pared by 6 bases and J by 3 bases, with 12 bases between. The CDR3 is 13 amino acids. The CDR3 nucleotides are TGCAGCGTAAAGAGGGACCACAAAAACATTCAGTACTTC. As protein: CSVKRDHKNIQYF.

The table lists this clonotype with a few counts. The J gene is TRBJ2-1, the V gene TRBV25-1; no reliable D call. Looked up from germline, CDR1 is MGHDK and CDR2 is SYGVNS. V gave up 1 base and J gave up 4 bases, with 11 bases separating them. This CDR3 spans 15 amino acids. DNA for the CDR3: TGTGCCAGCAGTGAATTTGGACGGGTTTACAATGAGCAGTTCTTC. It codes for CASSEFGRVYNEQFF.

The chain combines TRBV15 with TRBJ1-4; D remains unclear. V gave up 2 bases and J gave up 0 bases, with 10 bases separating them. The CDR3 totals 16 residues. CDR1 is LNHNV and CDR2 is YYDKDF in the germline V gene (reference sequence). The CDR3: CATSRSDWATNEKLFF. In DNA form, the CDR3 reads TGTGCCACCAGCAGATCCGACTGGGCAACTAATGAAAAACTGTTTTTT.

The V gene is TRBV12-3 or TRBV12-4, the J gene TRBJ2-1; D is perhaps TRBD2 (5 bases). Between the trimmed V and J ends, which lost 6 bases and 0 bases, there was a span of 12 bases. The CDR3 covers 15 residues. CDR3 bases: TGTGCCAGCAGCGCGGAGGTGGGCTCCTACAATGAGCAGTTCTTC. It is translated as CASSAEVGSYNEQFF.

This clonotype was picked up a small number of times. This rearrangement joins TRBV29-1 to TRBJ2-1; 11 bases fit TRBD2. CDR3 size: 13 residues. Germline V lookup: CDR1 SQVTM, CDR2 ANQGSEA. The ends lost 6 bases at V and 8 bases at J; junction bases unmatched: 6. The DNA of the CDR3 is TGCAGCGTGGAACTAGCGGGAGAGTATGAGCAGTTCTTC. It is translated as CSVELAGEYEQFF.

Points on this clonotype: One end of the junction does not line up with germline, which may come from a read error. The chain has TRBV7-2 and TRBJ2-3; a weak D match, TRBD1 (6 bases). Germline CDR1 reads SGHTA; CDR2 reads FQGNSA. The CDR3 contains 13 residues. DNA for the CDR3: TGTGCCAGCAGCTTGGCAGGGGAAGATGCGCAGTATTTT. The encoded protein is CASSLAGEDAQYF.

The chain couples TRBV7-9 to TRBJ2-2; D is undetermined. The CDR3 consists of 16 residues. V was pared by 5 bases and J by 0 bases, with 13 bases between. The V gene's germline CDR1 is SEHNR and CDR2 FQNEAQ (reference sequence). Here the CDR3 reads CASSQFRLSNTGELFF. The CDR3 DNA is TGTGCCAGCAGCCAGTTCCGACTCTCGAACACCGGGGAGCTGTTTTTT.